This TCR beta chain was obtained from a study of blood T cell repertoires in COVID-19. Study background: Sample material is recorded as cDNA or gDNA derived from T cells, B-cell-depleted T cells, or PBMCs.

CDR1 MNHEY and CDR2 SVGAGI come from the germline V gene. The CDR3 is made up of 15 amino acids. V dropped 5 bases and J dropped 6; count of bases not matched to a gene: 7. This clone appeared a single time. Clones were sequenced by immunoSEQ multiplex PCR, and TCRdb holds only the in-frame ones, with some missing. The sample lists roughly 73,000 clones; more than 75% were seen once. The specimen sequenced was peripheral blood. The clonotype was recovered from a human donor in a cohort sampled during active COVID-19. The V gene is TRBV6-5, the J gene TRBJ2-5; TRBD2 matches at 12 bases. The CDR3 bases are TGTGCCAGCAGTCCACCTAGCGGGAGGGCAAAGACCCAGTACTTC. Protein sequence: CASSPPSGRAKTQYF.